Included here is one TCR beta chain sequence, with context. The antigen this receptor binds is unknown. For CDR1 and CDR2, the germline V gene lists LGHNA and YSLEER. The CDR3, cysteine through phenylalanine, is 13 amino acids long. CDR3 DNA is the only sequence kept; it has 39 bases, read in frame from the first base. Deletion took 0 bases off V and 5 bases off J, with a span of 5 bases between the germline ends. Library method: the immunoSEQ multiplex PCR assay. A mixture of 60 forward primers for TCR Vbeta segments and 13 reverse primers for TCR Jbeta segments was used in the multiplex PCR. A multiplex PCR assay on genomic DNA amplified the CDR3 region of rearranged TCR beta genes. Amplified TCR beta libraries were sequenced as 87-base-pair reads on the Illumina HiSeq System. Under the source paper's analysis protocol: A later analysis counted 75 million to 100 million unique TCR beta chains across the 550 to 750 repertoires, and about 10 million of these chains were shared by at least two donors. Raw reads were error-corrected and collapsed into unique sequences by a nearest-neighbor algorithm in which closely related sequences were merged to remove PCR and sequencing errors. Alignment of CDR3 sequences to IMGT reference sequences was used to assign V, D and J gene segments. For a sequence to be retained, a match of at least six nucleotides to both a V gene segment and a J gene segment was required. Rearrangements were called productive when the CDR3 lacked stop codons and stayed in frame with V and J; all others were non-productive. Following IMGT convention, CDR3 was defined as the stretch from the second conserved V-encoded cysteine up to the conserved J-encoded phenylalanine. In an earlier analysis of approximately 590 of the donors, sequences lacking an unambiguous match to a single V gene segment were excluded. In an earlier analysis of almost 600 of the donors, a V segment was called functional when productive rearrangements were above 56.7%, and segregating when the standard deviation between donors exceeded 5%. A statistical classification framework was built for diagnosing cytomegalovirus status from the catalog of TCR beta chain sequences. V and J gene assignment, in a later analysis, came from comparing TCR nucleotide sequences with IMGT/GENE-DB human TR gene sequences. The TCRdist pipeline was used in a later analysis to assign CDR3 sequences and most-parsimonious VDJ recombination scenarios. In a later analysis, each TCR beta chain was defined by its CDR3 amino acid sequence together with its V-gene family, and reads without a unique V-gene family were excluded. As a way to deal with suspected cross-contamination and a sequencing artifact, a later analysis dropped 450 to 600 nucleotide sequences that were highly shared and had low generation probability. For each public chain, a later analysis derived a clonal expansion index from normalized ranks of inferred template counts within each repertoire. In a later analysis, generation probabilities were computed using a VDJ recombination model fitted to out-of-frame rearrangements, and the results were checked against IGoR. Hypergeometric tests were used in a later analysis to score TCR-TCR, TCR-HLA and TCR-CMV co-occurrence, with a repertoire-size bias correction applied to the TCR pairs. A later analysis estimated false discovery rates by permuting HLA or CMV assignments 20 times. In a later analysis, co-occurring TCRs were grouped using DBSCAN, and TCRdist sequence similarity was added for clustering within HLA-allele-positive subsets. For co-occurrence clustering, repertoires with fewer than 30,000 or more than 120,000 public chains were excluded, along with about five repertoires with anomalous nucleotide sharing. The table comes from immuneACCESS by way of TCRdb, which keeps in-frame sequences with V and J called. Part of the clones is missing from these tables; in studies checked, under half for an unresolved V gene and the rest for unknown reasons. V, J and clone size are taken as reported in that table, and D and trimming were inferred from the DNA itself. In this sample's table one finds under 120,000 clones. Roughly 0.64% of the sample rests with the top ten.

The cohort consisted of approximately 670 healthy bone marrow donors. At the time of sampling, all cohort members were nominally healthy, though unrecorded immune exposures were likely present. The donor tested CMV seronegative, placing the donor among the 350 or so seronegative members of the cohort. A peripheral blood sample was provided by each donor, and peripheral blood mononuclear cells were used for TCR beta sequencing. Genomic DNA extraction from the blood cell samples was performed with the Qiagen DNeasy Blood Extraction Kit. These data are taken from a study of cytomegalovirus exposure and HLA in healthy donors (dated by TCRdb to about 2017). For the study in its entirety: An earlier analysis of approximately 640 of the donors reported 250 to 350 Gb of sequence data and roughly 110 million unique TCR beta sequences from 150 million to 200 million T cells. An early release that covered about 600 HLA-typed donors contained approximately 300 gigabases of sequencing data and tens of millions of unique TCR sequences. The genetic ancestry cluster associated with self-reported Caucasian donors included around four fifths of the approximately 410 genotyped donors. The aim of the study was to test whether cataloging public T cell receptors could identify signatures of past pathogen exposure. Using immunosequencing, the study profiled T cell repertoires from fewer than 700 subjects and related those repertoires to cytomegalovirus serostatus. Along with the roughly 700-subject first cohort, a separate validation cohort of some 130 different subjects was used. The study combined high-throughput TCR immunosequencing, statistical association of individual TCRs with disease status, and machine learning to predict cytomegalovirus infection status. A later analysis re-examined previously published TCR beta repertoires from over 500 donors and added high-resolution HLA genotyping to investigate patterns of TCR occurrence. In the later analysis, no new phenotypic data were used to find candidate immune exposures; instead, reliance was placed on TCR beta sequences and their occurrence across donors. In an earlier analysis of roughly 600 of the donors, high-throughput TCR beta sequencing was used to judge whether each TCR beta V gene segment behaved as functional or pseudogenic. Donor age, sex, ethnicity and CMV serostatus were collected together with the repertoire data. In a later genetic analysis, genome-wide SNP genotypes for about three fifths of the 666 donors were used, and that subset was treated as a discovery cohort. All discovery cohort repertoires had been generated using a single sequencing platform. Both class I and class II loci were covered by HLA typing, at four-digit resolution. The number of donors typed differed by locus, with about 629-630 for A, B, C, DRB1 and DQB1, more than 500 for DQA1, under 610 for DPA1, and some 470 for DPB1. Several DR-DQ haplotypes were treated as single units for association and clustering because of strong linkage in the cohort. Among a few hundred genotyped donors of the cohort, an average of approximately 240,000 unique TCR beta nucleotide sequences were sequenced per donor, roughly a sixth of them non-productive.

The full study reports these points: In vitro tests confirmed that a few of the cytomegalovirus-associated TCR beta chains recognize cytomegalovirus antigens. A further reported finding was that TCR beta sequences accurately predicted the HLA-A and HLA-B alleles for most subjects in the first cohort. In an earlier analysis of 450 to 750 of the donors, most TCR beta V segments appeared in productive rearrangements about 87% or about 30% of the time, broadly matching IMGT annotations. Compared with equally common non-associated chains, HLA-associated TCR beta chains in a later analysis were more clonally expanded and had lower generation probabilities. The study gave a list of 150 to 200 TCR beta chains associated with cytomegalovirus. A later analysis found that most CMV-associated TCR beta chains appeared HLA-restricted, with HLA associations seemingly driven largely by CMV exposure. According to the authors, the approach could potentially be generalized to other disease states and immunological phenotypes. Correlated functional status among segregating V segments might reflect linkage disequilibrium, but an unknown experimental factor could not be ruled out. In a later genetic analysis, fewer N-insertions in productive TCRs were reported among donors in an Asian-associated ancestry cluster than the roughly 700-donor mean. In a later analysis, several top co-occurrence clusters were reported to appear linked to parvovirus B19, influenza, CMV and Epstein-Barr virus. A later analysis found that TCR association rates varied across HLA loci, with DRB1 alleles showing the most associated TCRs and HLA-C alleles the fewest. When HLA alleles, especially DR and DQ, strongly co-occurred, attributing TCR associations to individual alleles was difficult. The sequencing pipeline was judged likely to have produced a cluster of highly shared sequence variants as a technical artifact. Only TCR beta chains were sequenced in this cohort, and the absence of alpha or paired-chain data limited detectable features. For the cohort, immune exposure information was limited to CMV serostatus. The presence/absence analyses assumed that sequencing depth was roughly uniform across donors, and that assumption may not be true. The classifier was reported to diagnose cytomegalovirus status with high specificity and sensitivity in both the original and validation cohorts. An association between a missense DCLRE1C variant and V-gene and J-gene trimming of TCR beta chains was found in a later genetic analysis and replicated in an independent cohort. Because counts were too low, seventeen rarely observed V segments, including chromosome 9 orphons, were left out of the earlier analysis of roughly 600 of the donors. While some public TCRs were present in many individuals, most TCR sequences turned up only very rarely across donors. Specific HLA alleles were associated with over 15,000 TCR beta sequences at a false discovery rate of 0.05 in a later analysis. The 87-base-pair reads could not distinguish some IMGT-functional V segments, including TRBV6-2 and TRBV6-3, so those segments were excluded. Because some donors lacked HLA typing at each locus, the association tests relied only on the typed subset.

The source material was PBMCs. Here the chain combines TRBV4-3 and TRBJ1-5; the D segment cannot be called with confidence. The sequence was collected from a man in his forties or fifties in good health and CMV-seronegative. In nucleotides, the sequence is TGCGCCAGCAGCCAAGATCGGGATCAGCCCCAGCATTTT. Its translation is CASSQDRDQPQHF.